This T cell receptor (beta chain) comes out of a study of identical twins. TCRdb re-derived calls from the 5' RACE reads in MiXCR, one entry per CDR3 protein. Of more than 400,000 distinct CDR3 sequences listed, roughly 15% are singletons. This clonotype has just a few counts. Its antigen is not known. This CDR3 is built from 15 residues. Trimming left V 4 bases short and J 4 bases short, with 14 bases between. The germline gives CDR1 MGHDK, CDR2 SYGVNS. Every one of the donors was a healthy Caucasian. Study-level results: Zero-insertion analyses were open to partial confounding by invariant MAIT and iNKT cells. Abundant beta clonotypes from cord blood bore fewer insertions; memory repertoires lacked this pattern.

These records were also assigned to another study, of yellow fever vaccine responses in identical twins.

This TCR was recovered from a woman younger than 35 in good health. The source material was CD4+ T cells sorted from blood. The chain has TRBV25-1 and TRBJ2-1, with D perhaps TRBD2 (6 bases). CDR3 protein: CASSGGTAWYNEQFF. DNA for the CDR3: TGTGCCAGCAGTGGGGGGACTGCCTGGTACAATGAGCAGTTCTTC.